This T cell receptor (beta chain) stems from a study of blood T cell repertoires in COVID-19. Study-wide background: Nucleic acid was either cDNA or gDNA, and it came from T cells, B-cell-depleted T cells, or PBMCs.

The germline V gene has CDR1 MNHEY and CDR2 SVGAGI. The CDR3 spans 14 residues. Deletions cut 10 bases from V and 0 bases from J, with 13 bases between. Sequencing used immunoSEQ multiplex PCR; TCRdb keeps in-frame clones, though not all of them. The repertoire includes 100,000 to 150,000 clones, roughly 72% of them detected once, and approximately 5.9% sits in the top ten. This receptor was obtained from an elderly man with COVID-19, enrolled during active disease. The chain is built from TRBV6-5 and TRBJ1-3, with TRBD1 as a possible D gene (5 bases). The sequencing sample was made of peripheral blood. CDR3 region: CATDSLNSGNTIYF. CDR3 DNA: TGTGCCACAGACAGCTTAAACTCTGGAAACACCATATATTTT.